This TCR beta chain was found in a study of blood T cell repertoires in COVID-19. J was trimmed by 4 bases and V by 3 bases; bases with no gene match: 3. The V gene's germline CDR1 is SNHLY and CDR2 FYNNEI. This CDR3 has 15 residues. Measured with immunoSEQ multiplex PCR; TCRdb has only the in-frame clones, and not every one. The data hold under 500,000 clones, with 70% to 90% observed a single time. In assigning cohorts, the study relied on participant-reported clinical history. Details on this clone: The sample has other DNA sequences that encode this CDR3 too.

The genes are TRBV2 and TRBJ1-5; 10 bases are shared with TRBD1. The clonotype was recovered from a woman aged 18-29 years with acute COVID-19. Material: PBMCs or T cells enriched from blood (not recorded which). The CDR3: CASSDRTGGNQPQHF. CDR3 nucleotides: TGTGCCAGCAGTGACAGGACAGGGGGAAATCAGCCCCAGCATTTT.